One sample yielded the 18 T cell receptor beta chains listed below, sequenced in a study of post-analysis software for immune sequencing data. Tagging with unique molecular identifiers was a feature of the TCR beta cDNA libraries. MiXCR, run by TCRdb on the PCR reads, gives a single entry per CDR3 protein. The table records about 160,000 distinct CDR3 sequences, about 34% of them present only once. The sample in question was blood, obtained after autologous hematopoietic stem cell transplantation. Receptors originate from a girl between 10 and 17 years old with multiple sclerosis.

This clonotype was seen more than once but under ten times. The V gene is TRBV5-5, the J gene TRBJ2-5; TRBD1 agrees at 8 bases. TRBJ2-4 matches the DNA end more closely, so the J call is doubtful. This CDR3 has 14 residues. The germline V gene encodes CDR1 SGHKS and CDR2 YYEKEE (reference sequence). CDR3 nucleotide sequence: TGTGCCAGCAGCGAGACAGGGGCAAAAAACATTCAGTACTTC. It translates to CASSETGAKNIQYF.

The sample holds many counts of this clonotype. This rearrangement joins TRBV24-1 to TRBJ2-6, with 10 bases matching TRBD2. Germline assignment: CDR1 KGHDR and CDR2 SFDVKD. The V and J ends lost 2 bases and 1 base, in that order; junction bases with no gene match: 10. This CDR3 spans 20 amino acids. The CDR3 DNA sequence: TGTGCCACCAGTGATTCCCCCGTGACTAGCGGGTTTTCTGGGGCCAACGTCCTGACTTTC. This sequence encodes CATSDSPVTSGFSGANVLTF.

The chain joins TRBV6-2 or TRBV6-3 to TRBJ2-2; D gene uncertain. The V end was cut by 2 bases, the J end by 5 bases, with 6 bases between. This CDR3 contains 13 residues. Per germline, CDR1 MNHEY and CDR2 SVGEGT. In DNA, the CDR3 is TGTGCCAGCAGTTACAGGGTTACCGGGGAGCTGTTTTTT. This encodes CASSYRVTGELFF.

This chain joins TRBV12-3 or TRBV12-4 and TRBJ1-4, with a tentative D call TRBD1 (5 bases). The CDR3 covers 15 residues. V lost 2 bases and J 8 bases, leaving 15 bases between the germline ends. The CDR3 DNA is TGTGCCAGCAGTTTATTGGGTCAGGGCGGAGAAAAACTGTTTTTT. Translation: CASSLLGQGGEKLFF.

The chain is built from TRBV20-1 and TRBJ2-1, with D unresolved. Looked up from germline, CDR1 is DFQATT and CDR2 is SNEGSKA (reference sequence). The CDR3 has 13 residues. V was cut by 3 bases and J by 5 bases, with 11 bases left in between. CDR3 in DNA: TGCAGTGCTAGTACCCAGTGGGACAATGAGCAGTTCTTC. Amino acid sequence: CSASTQWDNEQFF.

V is TRBV20-1 and J is TRBJ2-1; the match to TRBD1 covers 7 bases. With V trimmed by 4 bases and J by 0 bases, 6 bases remained unmatched. The CDR3 has 15 residues. Germline-derived CDR1 and CDR2 are DFQATT and SNEGSKA (reference sequence). CDR3 residues: CSATQRQGSYNEQFF. For the CDR3, the DNA is TGCAGTGCTACGCAGCGACAGGGCTCCTACAATGAGCAGTTCTTC.

The CDR3, as DNA: TGTGCCAGCAGCTGGGGCAGCAGCACAGATACGCAGTATTTT. Its translation is CASSWGSSTDTQYF. This chain links TRBV11-1 with TRBJ2-3; a possible D gene is TRBD1 (5 bases). Germline CDR1 reads SGHAT; CDR2 reads FQDESV (reference sequence). The V end was cut by 4 bases, the J end by 0 bases, with 8 bases between. This CDR3 is 14 amino acids long.

This clonotype was counted between two and nine times. The rearrangement uses TRBV20-1 and TRBJ2-3; 7 nucleotides align to TRBD2. The CDR3 is 13 amino acids. CDR1 is DFQATT, CDR2 SNEGSKA, per germline (reference sequence). V was clipped by 6 bases and J by 2 bases; unmatched bases: 5. The CDR3: CSAPGRVTDTQYF. Here the CDR3 DNA reads TGCAGTGCCCCAGGGAGGGTCACAGATACGCAGTATTTT.

The CDR3 region has the DNA TGTGCCACCAGTGCGAGGGGCGCCGCAGGTTGGGGGGAGCTGTTTTTT. This gives the protein CATSARGAAGWGELFF. The chain joins TRBV24-1 to TRBJ2-2; D possibly uses TRBD1 or TRBD2 (5 bases each). With 5 bases removed from V and 8 bases from J, the gap between germline ends came to 20 bases. The CDR3 runs to 16 residues. Germline CDR1 KGHDR, CDR2 SFDVKD.

The chain recombines TRBV6-6 with TRBJ1-2; possibly TRBD1 for D (6 bases). Trimming stripped 0 bases from V and 3 bases from J, with 14 bases between. The CDR3 runs 16 residues. Germline assignment: CDR1 MNHNY and CDR2 SVGAGI (reference sequence). The CDR3 sequence: CASSYSLTNRDYGYTF. The DNA of the CDR3 is TGTGCCAGCAGTTACTCCCTCACCAACAGGGACTATGGCTACACCTTC.

V is TRBV7-9 and J is TRBJ2-1; D call uncertain. Germline CDR1 reads SEHNR; CDR2 reads FQNEAQ (reference sequence). The germline V and J ends were trimmed by 5 bases and 13 bases, with 12 bases remaining between them. The CDR3 loop spans 11 amino acids. The CDR3 DNA follows: TGTGCCAGCAGCACAAAAGAGACCCAGTTCTTC. Translating gives CASSTKETQFF.

V is TRBV7-2 and J is TRBJ2-1, with 13 bases aligning to TRBD2. The V and J ends lost 5 bases and 5 bases, in that order; junction bases with no gene match: 3. The V gene's germline CDR1 is SGHTA and CDR2 FQGNSA. The CDR3 length is 15 residues. Here the CDR3 DNA reads TGTGCCAGCAGCCAGGGACTAGCGGGACACAATGAGCAGTTCTTC. Protein: CASSQGLAGHNEQFF.

This clonotype was seen more than once but under ten times. The chain is built from TRBV28 and TRBJ2-1; 12 nucleotides match TRBD2. Germline V CDR1 and CDR2: MDHEN, SYDVKM. With V trimmed by 8 bases and J by 9 bases, 8 bases remained unmatched. The CDR3 loop spans 14 amino acids. In DNA form, the CDR3 reads TGTGCCAGCTCGAGACTAGCGGGAGCCGGTGAGCAGTTCTTC. Amino acid sequence: CASSRLAGAGEQFF.

The chain joins TRBV7-9 to TRBJ2-7; no clear D gene. Germline loops: CDR1 SEHNR, CDR2 FQNEAQ (reference sequence). This CDR3 comprises 12 residues. The germline V and J ends were trimmed by 0 bases and 2 bases, with 2 bases remaining between them. DNA of the CDR3: TGTGCCAGCAGCTTAGCCACCTACGAGCAGTACTTC. Translated: CASSLATYEQYF.

This clonotype was counted at least ten times. V gene TRBV29-1 combines with J gene TRBJ2-3; D is possibly TRBD2 (6 bases). The germline V gene has CDR1 SQVTM and CDR2 ANQGSEA. Trimming took 6 bases from V and 2 from J, leaving 15 bases between them. The CDR3 loop spans 14 amino acids. DNA of the CDR3: TGCAGCGTGACGGGGAGGACCCACACAGATACGCAGTATTTT. This translates into CSVTGRTHTDTQYF.

The genes are TRBV4-1 and TRBJ2-7; possible D gene TRBD1, 5 bases. The CDR3 is 15 amino acids. V gave up 0 bases and J gave up 0 bases, with 9 bases separating them. Germline lookup yields CDR1 MGHRA and CDR2 YSYEKL. The CDR3 DNA reads TGCGCCAGCAGCCAAGACCCAGGGAACTCCTACGAGCAGTACTTC. It codes for CASSQDPGNSYEQYF.

The chain recombines TRBV5-1 with TRBJ2-7; 7 nucleotides line up with TRBD1. The CDR3 runs 13 residues. Germline loops: CDR1 SGHRS, CDR2 YFSETQ. V lost 4 bases and J lost 4; bases outside the gene matches: 5. The CDR3 region is CASSATTGYEQYF. The CDR3 coding sequence is TGCGCCAGCAGCGCCACGACAGGGTACGAGCAGTACTTC.

This clonotype turned up a few times. This chain connects TRBV7-3 to TRBJ2-6, with unresolved D. CDR3 length: 13 residues. From germline, CDR1 is SGHTA and CDR2 FQGTGA. Trimming took 5 bases from V and 4 from J, leaving 6 bases between them. The DNA of the CDR3 is TGTGCCAGCAGCGAGACAGGGGCCAACGTCCTGACTTTC. Its translation: CASSETGANVLTF.